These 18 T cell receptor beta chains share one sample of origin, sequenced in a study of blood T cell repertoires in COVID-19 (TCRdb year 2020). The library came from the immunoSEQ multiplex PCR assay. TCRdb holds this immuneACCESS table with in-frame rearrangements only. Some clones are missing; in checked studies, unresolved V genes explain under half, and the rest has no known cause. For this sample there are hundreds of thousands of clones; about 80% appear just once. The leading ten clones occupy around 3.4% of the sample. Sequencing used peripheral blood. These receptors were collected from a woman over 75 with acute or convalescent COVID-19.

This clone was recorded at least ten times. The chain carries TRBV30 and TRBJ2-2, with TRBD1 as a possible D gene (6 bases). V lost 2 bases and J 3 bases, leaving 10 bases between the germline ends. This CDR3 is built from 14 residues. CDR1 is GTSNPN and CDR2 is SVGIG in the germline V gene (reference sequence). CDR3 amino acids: CAWSQGSYTGELFF. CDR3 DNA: TGTGCCTGGAGTCAGGGGTCCTACACCGGGGAGCTGTTTTTT.

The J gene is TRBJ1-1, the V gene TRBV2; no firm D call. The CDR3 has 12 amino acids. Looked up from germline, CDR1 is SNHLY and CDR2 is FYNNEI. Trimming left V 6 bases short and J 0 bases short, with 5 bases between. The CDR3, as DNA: TGTGCCAGCAGACAGATGAACACTGAAGCTTTCTTT. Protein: CASRQMNTEAFF.

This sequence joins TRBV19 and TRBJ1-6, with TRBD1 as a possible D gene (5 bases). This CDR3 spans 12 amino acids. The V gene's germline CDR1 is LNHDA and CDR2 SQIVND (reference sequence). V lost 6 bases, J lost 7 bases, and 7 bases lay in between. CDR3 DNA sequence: TGTGCCAGTAGGGGGCCGAATTCACCCCTCCACTTT. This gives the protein CASRGPNSPLHF.

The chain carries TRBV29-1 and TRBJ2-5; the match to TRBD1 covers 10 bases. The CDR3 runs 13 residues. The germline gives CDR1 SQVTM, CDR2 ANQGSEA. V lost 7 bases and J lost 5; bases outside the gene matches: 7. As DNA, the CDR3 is TGCAGCGGCCGACAGGGGGCGGTTGAGACCCAGTACTTC. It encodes CSGRQGAVETQYF.

The CDR3 reads CSVEVLPGELFF. The CDR3, as DNA: TGCAGCGTTGAAGTCCTACCCGGGGAGCTGTTTTTT. V gene TRBV29-1 combines with J gene TRBJ2-2; D gene ambiguous. Germline V lookup: CDR1 SQVTM, CDR2 ANQGSEA. The CDR3 covers 12 residues. V dropped 1 base and J dropped 6 bases, with 6 bases sitting between them.

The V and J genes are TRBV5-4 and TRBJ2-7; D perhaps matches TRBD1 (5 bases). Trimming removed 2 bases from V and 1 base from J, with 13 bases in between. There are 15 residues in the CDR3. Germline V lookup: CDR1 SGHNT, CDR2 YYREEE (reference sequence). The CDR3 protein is CASSFEGARSYEQYF. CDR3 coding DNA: TGTGCCAGCAGCTTCGAAGGGGCTAGATCCTACGAGCAGTACTTC.

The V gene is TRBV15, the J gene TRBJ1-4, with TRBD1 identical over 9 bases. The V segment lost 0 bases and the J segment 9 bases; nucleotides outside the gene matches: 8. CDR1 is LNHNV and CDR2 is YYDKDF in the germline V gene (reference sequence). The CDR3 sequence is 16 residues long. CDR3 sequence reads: CATSRDRDRVRQKLFF. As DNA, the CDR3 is TGTGCCACCAGCAGAGATAGGGACAGGGTTCGGCAAAAACTGTTTTTT.

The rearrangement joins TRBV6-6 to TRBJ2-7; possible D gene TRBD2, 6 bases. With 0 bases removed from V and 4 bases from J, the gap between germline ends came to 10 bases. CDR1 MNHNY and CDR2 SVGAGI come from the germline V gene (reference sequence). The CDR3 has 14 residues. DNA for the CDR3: TGTGCCAGCAGTTACTCCGGCGGGAATTACGAGCAGTACTTC. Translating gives CASSYSGGNYEQYF.

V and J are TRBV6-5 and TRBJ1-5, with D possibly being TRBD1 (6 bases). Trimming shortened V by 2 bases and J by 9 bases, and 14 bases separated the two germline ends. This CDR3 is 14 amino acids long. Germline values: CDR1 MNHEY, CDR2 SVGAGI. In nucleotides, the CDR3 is TGTGCCAGCAGTTACGCGGGGGCGGGGTGGCCCCAGCATTTT. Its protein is CASSYAGAGWPQHF.

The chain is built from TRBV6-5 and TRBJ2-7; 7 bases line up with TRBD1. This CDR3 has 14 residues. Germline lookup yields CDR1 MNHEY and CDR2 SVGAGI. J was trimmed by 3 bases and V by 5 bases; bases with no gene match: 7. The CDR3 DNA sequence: TGTGCCAGCAGTAGTCACAGGGGAATCTACGAGCAGTACTTC. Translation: CASSSHRGIYEQYF.

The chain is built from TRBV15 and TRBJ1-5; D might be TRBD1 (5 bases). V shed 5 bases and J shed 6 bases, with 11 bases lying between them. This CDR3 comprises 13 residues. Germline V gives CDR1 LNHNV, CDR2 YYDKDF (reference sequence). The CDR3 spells CATSSIRGQPQHF. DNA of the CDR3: TGTGCCACCAGCTCAATTAGGGGTCAGCCCCAGCATTTT.

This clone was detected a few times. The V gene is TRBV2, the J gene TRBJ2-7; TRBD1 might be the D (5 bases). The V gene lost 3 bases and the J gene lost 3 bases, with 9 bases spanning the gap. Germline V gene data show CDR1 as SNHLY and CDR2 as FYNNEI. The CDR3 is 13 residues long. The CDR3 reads CASSEPGNYEQYF. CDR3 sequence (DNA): TGTGCCAGCAGTGAGCCAGGGAACTACGAGCAGTACTTC.

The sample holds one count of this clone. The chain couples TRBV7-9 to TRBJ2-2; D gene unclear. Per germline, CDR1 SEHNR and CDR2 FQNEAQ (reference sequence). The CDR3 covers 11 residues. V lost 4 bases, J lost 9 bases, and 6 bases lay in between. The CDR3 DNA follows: TGTGCCAGCAGCTCGGTCCGGGAGCTGTTTTTT. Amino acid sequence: CASSSVRELFF. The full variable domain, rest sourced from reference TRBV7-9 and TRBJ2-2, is DTGVSQNPRHKITKRGQNVTFRCDPISEHNRLYWYRQTLGQGPEFLTYFQNEAQLEKSRLLSDRFSAERPKGSFSTLEIQRTEQGDSAMYLCASSSVRELFFGEGSRLTVL.

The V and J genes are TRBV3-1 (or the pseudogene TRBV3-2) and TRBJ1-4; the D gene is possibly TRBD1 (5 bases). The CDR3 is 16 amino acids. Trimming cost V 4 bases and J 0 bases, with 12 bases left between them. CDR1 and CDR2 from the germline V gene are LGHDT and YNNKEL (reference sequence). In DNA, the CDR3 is TGTGCCAGCAGCCCGCCTCGACAGACAACTAATGAAAAACTGTTTTTT. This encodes CASSPPRQTTNEKLFF.

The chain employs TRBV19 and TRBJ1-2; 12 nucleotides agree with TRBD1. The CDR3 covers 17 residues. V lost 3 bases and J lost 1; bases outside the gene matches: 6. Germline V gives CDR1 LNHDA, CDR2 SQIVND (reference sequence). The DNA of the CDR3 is TGTGCCAGTAGTATGTTTGGGACAGGGGGCTTTAACTATGGCTACACCTTC. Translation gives CASSMFGTGGFNYGYTF. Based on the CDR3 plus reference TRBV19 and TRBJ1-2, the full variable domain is DGGITQSPKYLFRKEGQNVTLSCEQNLNHDAMYWYRQDPGQGLRLIYYSQIVNDFQKGDIAEGYSVSREKKESFPLTVTSAQKNPTAFYLCASSMFGTGGFNYGYTFGSGTRLTVV.

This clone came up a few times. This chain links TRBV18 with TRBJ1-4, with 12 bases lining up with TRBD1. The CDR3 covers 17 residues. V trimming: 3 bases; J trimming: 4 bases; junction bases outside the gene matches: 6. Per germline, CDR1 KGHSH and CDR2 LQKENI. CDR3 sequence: CASSPGTGGASNEKLFF. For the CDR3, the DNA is TGTGCCAGCTCACCTGGGACAGGGGGCGCGAGTAATGAAAAACTGTTTTTT.

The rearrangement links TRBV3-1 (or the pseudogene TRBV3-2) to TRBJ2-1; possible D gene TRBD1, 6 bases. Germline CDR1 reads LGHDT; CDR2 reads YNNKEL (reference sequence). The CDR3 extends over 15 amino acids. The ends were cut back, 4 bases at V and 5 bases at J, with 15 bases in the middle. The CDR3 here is CASSRQVLQNNEQFF. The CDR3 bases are TGTGCCAGCAGCCGACAGGTTCTACAAAACAATGAGCAGTTCTTC.

This CDR3 reads CAISESGRSPNEQYF. The CDR3 DNA follows: TGTGCCATCAGTGAGAGCGGGAGATCCCCCAACGAGCAGTACTTC. This sequence joins TRBV10-3 and TRBJ2-7; 8 nucleotides align to TRBD2. The CDR3 runs 15 residues. Per the germline V gene, CDR1 is ENHRY and CDR2 is SYGVKD. The trim removed 2 bases at V and 5 bases at J, leaving 8 bases unmatched.